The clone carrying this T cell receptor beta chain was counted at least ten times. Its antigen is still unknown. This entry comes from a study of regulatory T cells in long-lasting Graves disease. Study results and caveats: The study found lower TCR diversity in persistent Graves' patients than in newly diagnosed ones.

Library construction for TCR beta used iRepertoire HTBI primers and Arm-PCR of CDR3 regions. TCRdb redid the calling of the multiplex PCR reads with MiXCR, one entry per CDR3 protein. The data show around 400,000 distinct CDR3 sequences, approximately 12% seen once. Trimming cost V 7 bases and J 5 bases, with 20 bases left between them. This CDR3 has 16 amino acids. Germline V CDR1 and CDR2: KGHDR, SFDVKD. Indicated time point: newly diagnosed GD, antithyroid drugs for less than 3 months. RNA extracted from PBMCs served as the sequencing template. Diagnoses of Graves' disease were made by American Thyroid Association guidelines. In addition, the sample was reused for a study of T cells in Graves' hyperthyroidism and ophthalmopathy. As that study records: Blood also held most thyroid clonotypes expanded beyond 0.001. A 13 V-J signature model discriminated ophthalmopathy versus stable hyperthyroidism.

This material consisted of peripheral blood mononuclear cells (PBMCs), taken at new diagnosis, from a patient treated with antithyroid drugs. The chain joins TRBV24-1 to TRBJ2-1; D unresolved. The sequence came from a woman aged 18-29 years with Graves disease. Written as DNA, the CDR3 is TGTGCCACCAGCAGGAGTGGGTCGAACGATGACAATGAGCAGTTCTTC. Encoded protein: CATSRSGSNDDNEQFF.